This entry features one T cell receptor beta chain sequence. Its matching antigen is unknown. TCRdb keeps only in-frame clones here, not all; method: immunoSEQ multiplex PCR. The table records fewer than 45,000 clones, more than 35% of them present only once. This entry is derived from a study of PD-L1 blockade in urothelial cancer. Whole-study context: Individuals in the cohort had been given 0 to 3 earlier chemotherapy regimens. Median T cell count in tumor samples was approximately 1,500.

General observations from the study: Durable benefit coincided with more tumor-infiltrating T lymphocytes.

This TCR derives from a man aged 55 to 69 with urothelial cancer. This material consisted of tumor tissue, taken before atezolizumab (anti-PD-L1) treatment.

The CDR3 sequence: CASSPSPGTDGNTIYF. CDR3 sequence (DNA): TGTGCCAGCTCACCCTCCCCCGGGACCGATGGAAACACCATATATTTT. The rearrangement links TRBV18 to TRBJ1-3, with D tentatively TRBD1 (5 bases). CDR1 is KGHSH and CDR2 is LQKENI in the germline V gene. The CDR3 runs to 16 residues. Trimming took 3 bases from V and 3 from J, leaving 15 bases between them.